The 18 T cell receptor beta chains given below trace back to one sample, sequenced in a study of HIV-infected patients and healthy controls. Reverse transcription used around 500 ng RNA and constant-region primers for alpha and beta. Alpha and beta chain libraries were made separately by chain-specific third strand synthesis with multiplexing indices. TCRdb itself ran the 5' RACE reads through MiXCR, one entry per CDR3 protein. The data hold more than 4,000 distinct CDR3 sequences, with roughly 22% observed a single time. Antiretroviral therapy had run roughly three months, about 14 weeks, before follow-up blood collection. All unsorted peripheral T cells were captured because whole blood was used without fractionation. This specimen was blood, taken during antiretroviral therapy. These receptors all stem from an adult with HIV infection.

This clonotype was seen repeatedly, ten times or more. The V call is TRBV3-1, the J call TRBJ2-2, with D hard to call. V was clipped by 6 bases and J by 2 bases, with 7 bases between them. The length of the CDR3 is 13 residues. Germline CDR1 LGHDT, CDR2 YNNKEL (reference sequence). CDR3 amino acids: CASRGSNTGELFF. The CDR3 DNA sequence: TGTGCCAGCAGGGGATCTAACACCGGGGAGCTGTTTTTT.

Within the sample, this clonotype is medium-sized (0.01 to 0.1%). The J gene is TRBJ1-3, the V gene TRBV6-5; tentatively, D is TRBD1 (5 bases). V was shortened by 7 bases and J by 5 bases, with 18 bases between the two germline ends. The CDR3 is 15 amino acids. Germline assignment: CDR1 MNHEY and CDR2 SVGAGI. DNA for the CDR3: TGTGCCAGCACTCCTTCTCCGGCAGGGAGAAACACCATATATTTT. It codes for CASTPSPAGRNTIYF.

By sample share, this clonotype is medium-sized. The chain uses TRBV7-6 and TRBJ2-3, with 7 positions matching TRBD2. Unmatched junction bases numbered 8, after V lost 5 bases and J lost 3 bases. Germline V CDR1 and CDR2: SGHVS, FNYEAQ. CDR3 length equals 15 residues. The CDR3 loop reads CASSPSGLMTDTQYF. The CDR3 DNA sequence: TGTGCCAGCAGCCCCTCGGGACTAATGACAGATACGCAGTATTTT.

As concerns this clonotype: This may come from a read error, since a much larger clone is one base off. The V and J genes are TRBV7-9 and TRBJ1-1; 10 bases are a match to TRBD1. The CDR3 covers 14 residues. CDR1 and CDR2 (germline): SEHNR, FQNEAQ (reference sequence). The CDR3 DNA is TGTGCCAGAAGCTCGCTGGGACAGGGGTTTGAAGCTTTCTTT. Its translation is CARSSLGQGFEAFF.

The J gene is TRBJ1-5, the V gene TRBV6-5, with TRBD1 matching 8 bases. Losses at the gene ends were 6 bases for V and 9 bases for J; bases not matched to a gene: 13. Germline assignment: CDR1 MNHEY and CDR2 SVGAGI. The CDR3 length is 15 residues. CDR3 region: CASRRLEDRVWPQHF. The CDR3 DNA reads TGTGCCAGCAGACGGCTTGAGGACAGGGTATGGCCCCAGCATTTT.

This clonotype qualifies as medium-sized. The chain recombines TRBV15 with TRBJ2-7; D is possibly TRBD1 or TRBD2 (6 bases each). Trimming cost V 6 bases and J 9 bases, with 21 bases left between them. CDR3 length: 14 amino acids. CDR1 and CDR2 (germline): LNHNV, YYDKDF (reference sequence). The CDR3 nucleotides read TGTGCCACCAGATCAAGTGGGGGGACATTGGGGCAGTACTTC. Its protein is CATRSSGGTLGQYF.

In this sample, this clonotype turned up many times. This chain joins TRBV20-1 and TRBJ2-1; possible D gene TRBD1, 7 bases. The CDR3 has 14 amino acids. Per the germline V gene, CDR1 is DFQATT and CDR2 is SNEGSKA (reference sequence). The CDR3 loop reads CRPQGGSSYNEQFF. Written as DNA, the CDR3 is TGCAGGCCTCAGGGGGGTAGTTCCTACAATGAGCAGTTCTTC.

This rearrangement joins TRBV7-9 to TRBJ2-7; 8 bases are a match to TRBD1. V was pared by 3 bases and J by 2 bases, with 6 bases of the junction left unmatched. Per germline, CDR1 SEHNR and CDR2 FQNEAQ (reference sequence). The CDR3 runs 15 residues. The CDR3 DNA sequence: TGTGCCAGCAGCTTCCCTGGACAGGGAACCTACGAGCAGTACTTC. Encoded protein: CASSFPGQGTYEQYF. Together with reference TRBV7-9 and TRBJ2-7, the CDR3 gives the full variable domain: DTGVSQNPRHKITKRGQNVTFRCDPISEHNRLYWYRQTLGQGPEFLTYFQNEAQLEKSRLLSDRFSAERPKGSFSTLEIQRTEQGDSAMYLCASSFPGQGTYEQYFGPGTRLTVT.

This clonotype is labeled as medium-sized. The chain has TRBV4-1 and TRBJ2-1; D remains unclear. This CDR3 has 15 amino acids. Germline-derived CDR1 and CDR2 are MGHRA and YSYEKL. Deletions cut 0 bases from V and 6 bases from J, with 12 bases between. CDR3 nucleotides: TGCGCCAGCAGCCAAGATGCCCTGCCTGGCAATGAGCAGTTCTTC. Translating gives CASSQDALPGNEQFF.

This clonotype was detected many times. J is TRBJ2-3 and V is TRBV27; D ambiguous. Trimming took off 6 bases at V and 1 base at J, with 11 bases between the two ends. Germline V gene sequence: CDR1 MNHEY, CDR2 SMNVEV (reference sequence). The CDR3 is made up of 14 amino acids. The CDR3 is CASRPSWGTDTQYF. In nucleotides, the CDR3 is TGTGCCAGCAGACCTTCTTGGGGCACAGATACGCAGTATTTT.

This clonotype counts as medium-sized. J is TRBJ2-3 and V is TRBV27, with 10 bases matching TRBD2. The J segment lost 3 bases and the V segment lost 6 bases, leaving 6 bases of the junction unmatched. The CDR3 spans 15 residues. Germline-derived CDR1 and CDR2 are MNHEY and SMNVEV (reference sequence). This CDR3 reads CASSVAGGVTDTQYF. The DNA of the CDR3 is TGTGCCAGCAGCGTAGCGGGGGGCGTTACAGATACGCAGTATTTT.

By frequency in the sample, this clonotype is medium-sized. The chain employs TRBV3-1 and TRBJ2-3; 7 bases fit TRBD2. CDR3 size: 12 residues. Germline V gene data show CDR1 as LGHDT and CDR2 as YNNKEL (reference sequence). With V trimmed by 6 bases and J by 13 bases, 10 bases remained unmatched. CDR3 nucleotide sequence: TGTGCCAGCAGTCGCGGGACTACCTTGGAGTATTTT. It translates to CASSRGTTLEYF.

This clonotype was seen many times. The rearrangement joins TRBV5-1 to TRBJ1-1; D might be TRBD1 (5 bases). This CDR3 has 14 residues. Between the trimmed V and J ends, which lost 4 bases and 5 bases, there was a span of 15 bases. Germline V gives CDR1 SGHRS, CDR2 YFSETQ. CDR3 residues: CASSIAGFRTEAFF. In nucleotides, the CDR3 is TGCGCCAGCAGCATAGCAGGGTTTAGGACTGAAGCTTTCTTT.

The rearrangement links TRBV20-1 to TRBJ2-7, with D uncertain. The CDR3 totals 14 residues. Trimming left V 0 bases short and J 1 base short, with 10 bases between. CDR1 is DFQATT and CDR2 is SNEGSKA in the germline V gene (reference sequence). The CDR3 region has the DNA TGCAGTGCTAGAGATCCTGGTAGATCCTACGAGCAGTACTTC. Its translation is CSARDPGRSYEQYF.

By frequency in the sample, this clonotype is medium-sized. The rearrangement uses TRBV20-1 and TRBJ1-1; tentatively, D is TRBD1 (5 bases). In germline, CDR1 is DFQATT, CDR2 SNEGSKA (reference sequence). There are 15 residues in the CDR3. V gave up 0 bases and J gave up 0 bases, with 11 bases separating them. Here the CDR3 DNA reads TGCAGTGCTAGAGATCTAGCAGGGATGAACACTGAAGCTTTCTTT. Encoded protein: CSARDLAGMNTEAFF.

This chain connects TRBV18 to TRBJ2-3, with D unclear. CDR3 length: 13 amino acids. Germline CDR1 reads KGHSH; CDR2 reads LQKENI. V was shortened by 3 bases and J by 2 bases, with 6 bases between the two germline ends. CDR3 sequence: CASSPGSTDTQYF. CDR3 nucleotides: TGTGCCAGCTCACCCGGTTCCACAGATACGCAGTATTTT.

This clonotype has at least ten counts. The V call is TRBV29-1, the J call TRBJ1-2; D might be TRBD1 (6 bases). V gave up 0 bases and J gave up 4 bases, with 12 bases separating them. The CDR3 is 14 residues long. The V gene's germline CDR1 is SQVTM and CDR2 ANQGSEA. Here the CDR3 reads CSVEETGGLYGYTF. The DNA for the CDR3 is TGCAGCGTTGAAGAGACGGGGGGCCTCTATGGCTACACCTTC.

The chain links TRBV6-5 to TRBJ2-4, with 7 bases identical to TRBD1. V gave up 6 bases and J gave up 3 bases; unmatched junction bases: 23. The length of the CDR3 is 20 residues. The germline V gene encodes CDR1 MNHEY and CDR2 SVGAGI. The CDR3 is CASRNVRDSPGSMGKNIQYF. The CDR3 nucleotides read TGTGCCAGCAGAAACGTACGGGACAGCCCGGGGAGCATGGGCAAAAACATTCAGTACTTC.